These 29 T cell receptor beta chains were sequenced from one sample in a study of blood T cell repertoires in COVID-19. Produced via immunoSEQ multiplex PCR; TCRdb's table is partial and in-frame only. Of some 50,000 clones listed, around four fifths are singletons. Sequencing used peripheral blood. The source is a man in his fifties or sixties with acute or convalescent COVID-19.

V is TRBV5-4 and J is TRBJ2-2, with 14 bases that match TRBD2. This CDR3 has 16 amino acids. The germline V gene encodes CDR1 SGHNT and CDR2 YYREEE (reference sequence). Trimming cost V 1 base and J 7 bases; bases outside gene matches: 3. For the CDR3, the DNA is TGTGCCAGCAGCTTGAGGACTAGCGGGGGGTACGGGGAGCTGTTTTTT. Translated, it gives CASSLRTSGGYGELFF. The variable domain in full, completed from reference TRBV5-4 and TRBJ2-2, reads ETGVTQSPTHLIKTRGQQVTLRCSSQSGHNTVSWYQQALGQGPQFIFQYYREEENGRGNFPPRFSGLQFPNYSSELNVNALELDDSALYLCASSLRTSGGYGELFFGEGSRLTVL.

The chain links TRBV10-2 to TRBJ2-2; D gene ambiguous. Trimming pared 8 bases from V and 8 bases from J, leaving 9 bases between. Germline CDR1 reads WSHSY; CDR2 reads SAAADI. The CDR3 is 11 amino acids. The CDR3 coding sequence is TGCGCCAGCGGGCTTAAGGGGGAGCTGTTTTTT. Encoded protein: CASGLKGELFF.

The genes are TRBV27 and TRBJ2-1, with 11 bases aligning to TRBD1. The CDR3 is 15 residues long. V was clipped by 3 bases and J by 7 bases; unmatched bases: 5. Germline loops: CDR1 MNHEY, CDR2 SMNVEV (reference sequence). In DNA, the CDR3 is TGTGCCAGCAGTTTCGAAGGACAGGGGGCGAATGAGCAGTTCTTC. It is translated as CASSFEGQGANEQFF.

This chain joins TRBV9 and TRBJ2-7, with D perhaps TRBD1 (5 bases). The germline V and J ends were trimmed by 2 bases and 2 bases, with 11 bases remaining between them. This CDR3 spans 14 amino acids. Per germline, CDR1 SGDLS and CDR2 YYNGEE. CDR3 protein: CASSVDTTTYEQYF. The CDR3 DNA is TGTGCCAGCAGCGTGGACACAACCACCTACGAGCAGTACTTC. Full variable domain (rest looked up from reference TRBV9 and TRBJ2-7): DSGVTQTPKHLITATGQRVTLRCSPRSGDLSVYWYQQSLDQGLQFLIQYYNGEERAKGNILERFSAQQFPDLHSELNLSSLELGDSALYFCASSVDTTTYEQYFGPGTRLTVT.

The CDR3 nucleotides are TGTGCCAGCAGTTACCCCCAACAGACCGGGGAGCTGTTTTTT. It encodes CASSYPQQTGELFF. The V gene is TRBV6-5, the J gene TRBJ2-2; D gene ambiguous. Germline V gives CDR1 MNHEY, CDR2 SVGAGI. V lost 2 bases and J lost 5, with 9 bases in between. This CDR3 is 14 amino acids long.

The J gene is TRBJ2-1, the V gene TRBV19; TRBD2 matches at 12 bases. The CDR3 consists of 15 residues. In germline, CDR1 is LNHDA, CDR2 SQIVND (reference sequence). J lost 6 bases, V lost 1 base, and 1 base had no gene match. The CDR3 coding sequence is TGTGCCAGTAGTATAGGACTAGCGGGAGTCAATGAGCAGTTCTTC. This sequence encodes CASSIGLAGVNEQFF.

This sequence joins TRBV2 and TRBJ1-6, with D possibly matching TRBD1 (6 bases). Trimming removed 6 bases at V and 0 bases at J, with 15 bases between. Germline CDR1 is SNHLY and CDR2 is FYNNEI. This CDR3 is 17 amino acids long. CDR3 amino acids: CASSYRDLSSYNSPLHF. The DNA for the CDR3 is TGTGCCAGCAGCTACAGGGACCTGAGCTCCTATAATTCACCCCTCCACTTT. Full variable domain (rest looked up from reference TRBV2 and TRBJ1-6): EPEVTQTPSHQVTQMGQEVILRCVPISNHLYFYWYRQILGQKVEFLVSFYNNEISEKSEIFDDQFSVERPDGSNFTLKIRSTKLEDSAMYFCASSYRDLSSYNSPLHFGNGTRLTVT.

V gene TRBV7-9 combines with J gene TRBJ2-1; TRBD1 matches at 11 bases. This CDR3 comprises 16 residues. Germline V gene sequence: CDR1 SEHNR, CDR2 FQNEAQ (reference sequence). Trimming removed 6 bases from V and 3 bases from J; junction bases left unmatched: 7. DNA of the CDR3: TGTGCCAGCAGACGAGGACAGGGGGCATACTACAATGAGCAGTTCTTC. It is translated as CASRRGQGAYYNEQFF.

The chain links TRBV5-6 to TRBJ1-5; TRBD1 is a possible D gene (5 bases). CDR1 is SGHDT and CDR2 is YYEEEE in the germline V gene. This CDR3 is built from 15 residues. The germline V and J ends were trimmed by 0 bases and 6 bases, with 13 bases remaining between them. CDR3 DNA: TGTGCCAGCAGCTTGGACCTAGGGGTGCCTCAGCCCCAGCATTTT. It is translated as CASSLDLGVPQPQHF.

This clone has just a few counts. V and J are TRBV21-1 and TRBJ1-5. TRBV21-1 is noted as a pseudogene. The CDR3 is made up of 15 amino acids. This CDR3 reads CASSKRTMDNQPQHF. CDR3 coding DNA: TGTGCCAGCAGCAAGCGGACTATGGACAATCAGCCCCAGCATTTT.

This chain joins TRBV5-5 and TRBJ1-2; a weak D match, TRBD1 (5 bases). Germline V lookup: CDR1 SGHKS, CDR2 YYEKEE (reference sequence). This CDR3 region has 15 residues. Between the trimmed V and J ends, which lost 4 bases and 8 bases, there was a span of 21 bases. The CDR3 DNA follows: TGTGCCAGCAGCCCGGGACTCCCCCTCTATGGCGGCTACACCTTC. It specifies CASSPGLPLYGGYTF.

The V gene is TRBV29-1, the J gene TRBJ1-4; D is possibly TRBD1 (6 bases). V lost 5 bases and J 0 bases, leaving 10 bases between the germline ends. There are 14 residues in the CDR3. Germline V gene sequence: CDR1 SQVTM, CDR2 ANQGSEA. CDR3 in amino acids: CSVLQGPTNEKLFF. The CDR3 bases are TGCAGCGTTCTACAGGGCCCAACTAATGAAAAACTGTTTTTT.

The chain carries TRBV28 and TRBJ1-4; unclear D gene. Trimming took 3 bases from V and 3 from J, leaving 8 bases between them. CDR1 and CDR2 from the germline V gene are MDHEN and SYDVKM. The CDR3 runs to 14 residues. DNA of the CDR3: TGTGCCAGCAGTTTCCTCCAGTCTAATGAAAAACTGTTTTTT. This encodes CASSFLQSNEKLFF.

The chain employs TRBV7-3 and TRBJ2-7, with TRBD1 identical over 8 bases. Trimming took 1 base from V and 4 from J; bases not matched to a gene: 3. CDR3 size: 14 residues. Germline V lookup: CDR1 SGHTA, CDR2 FQGTGA. CDR3 residues: CASSLSGQGYEQYF. CDR3 DNA: TGTGCCAGCAGCTTAAGTGGACAGGGATACGAGCAGTACTTC.

The chain uses TRBV19 and TRBJ2-2; D remains ambiguous. V was clipped by 4 bases and J by 0 bases, with 6 bases between them. Germline loops: CDR1 LNHDA, CDR2 SQIVND (reference sequence). This CDR3 is 14 amino acids long. The CDR3: CASSKQANTGELFF. The CDR3 nucleotides are TGTGCCAGTAGTAAGCAGGCGAACACCGGGGAGCTGTTTTTT.

Notes on this clone: Distinct nucleotide sequences in the sample also encode this CDR3. The chain uses TRBV7-3 and TRBJ1-2; 7 bases agree with TRBD1. CDR1 is SGHTA, CDR2 FQGTGA, per germline. This CDR3 contains 13 residues. V was clipped by 5 bases and J by 8 bases; unmatched bases: 8. The CDR3 DNA sequence: TGTGCCAGCAGCCCGGGCCAGGGGGAGGGCTACACCTTC. Residues: CASSPGQGEGYTF. Full variable domain (rest looked up from reference TRBV7-3 and TRBJ1-2): GAGVSQTPSNKVTEKGKYVELRCDPISGHTALYWYRQSLGQGPEFLIYFQGTGAADDSGLPNDRFFAVRPEGSVSTLKIQRTERGDSAVYLCASSPGQGEGYTFGSGTRLTVV.

The chain is built from TRBV3-1 (or the pseudogene TRBV3-2) and TRBJ1-5, with a possible D match to TRBD1 (6 bases). The CDR3 is made up of 14 amino acids. V was shortened by 6 bases and J by 2 bases, with 11 bases between the two germline ends. CDR1 is LGHDT and CDR2 is YNNKEL in the germline V gene (reference sequence). Here the CDR3 reads CASRQGSGNQPQHF. CDR3 coding DNA: TGTGCCAGCAGACAGGGTTCAGGCAATCAGCCCCAGCATTTT.

The chain uses TRBV10-3 and TRBJ2-7, with TRBD1 as a possible D gene (6 bases). V dropped 6 bases and J dropped 0 bases, with 12 bases sitting between them. Per the germline V gene, CDR1 is ENHRY and CDR2 is SYGVKD. This CDR3 spans 14 amino acids. CDR3 in DNA: TGTGCCATCAGCGGGACATACAGCTCCTACGAGCAGTACTTC. Its protein is CAISGTYSSYEQYF.

This rearrangement joins TRBV2 to TRBJ1-2; D call uncertain. The V gene's germline CDR1 is SNHLY and CDR2 FYNNEI. The CDR3 runs 13 residues. The ends were cut back, 1 base at V and 3 bases at J, with 6 bases in the middle. The CDR3 sequence is CASSEDADYGYTF. The CDR3 DNA is TGTGCCAGCAGTGAAGATGCGGACTATGGCTACACCTTC.

CDR3 sequence (DNA): TGCGCCAGCAGCTTCCCAGGACAGGGGGTGGTTGAAGCTTTCTTT. Translating gives CASSFPGQGVVEAFF. The chain uses TRBV5-1 and TRBJ1-1; 10 nucleotides line up with TRBD1. This CDR3 region has 15 residues. Germline V gene sequence: CDR1 SGHRS, CDR2 YFSETQ. V lost 2 bases to trimming and J lost 7 bases; unmatched junction nucleotides: 8. Full variable domain (remainder filled in from reference TRBV5-1 and TRBJ1-1): KAGVTQTPRYLIKTRGQQVTLSCSPISGHRSVSWYQQTPGQGLQFLFEYFSETQRNKGNFPGRFSGRQFSNSRSEMNVSTLELGDSALYLCASSFPGQGVVEAFFGQGTRLTVV.

The rearrangement links TRBV19 to TRBJ1-5; 12 nucleotides agree with TRBD1. The germline gives CDR1 LNHDA, CDR2 SQIVND (reference sequence). Trimming took 2 bases from V and 6 from J; bases not matched to a gene: 5. The CDR3 covers 16 residues. This chain's CDR3 is CASSIYGTGGGQPQHF. In nucleotides, the CDR3 is TGTGCCAGTAGTATATATGGGACAGGGGGCGGTCAGCCCCAGCATTTT. The variable domain in full, with the rest retrieved from reference TRBV19 and TRBJ1-5, is DGGITQSPKYLFRKEGQNVTLSCEQNLNHDAMYWYRQDPGQGLRLIYYSQIVNDFQKGDIAEGYSVSREKKESFPLTVTSAQKNPTAFYLCASSIYGTGGGQPQHFGDGTRLSIL.

The chain combines TRBV7-9 with TRBJ2-7; 7 nucleotides align to TRBD2. The CDR3 runs 12 residues. Germline values: CDR1 SEHNR, CDR2 FQNEAQ (reference sequence). J lost 9 bases, V lost 3 bases, and 5 bases had no gene match. The CDR3 region has the DNA TGTGCCAGCAGCTTCGGGGGGTTGTGGCAGTACTTC. Translation: CASSFGGLWQYF.

V is TRBV5-5 and J is TRBJ2-5; 15 bases are a match to TRBD2. This CDR3 comprises 16 residues. V lost 3 bases, J lost 5 bases, and 5 bases stayed unmatched. Looked up from germline, CDR1 is SGHKS and CDR2 is YYEKEE (reference sequence). The CDR3 here is CASSSRTSGRAETQYF. As DNA, the CDR3 is TGTGCCAGCAGCTCTCGGACTAGCGGGAGGGCCGAGACCCAGTACTTC.

This CDR3 is CASRRRDSSYEQYF. The CDR3, as DNA: TGTGCCAGTAGACGCCGGGACAGCTCCTACGAGCAGTACTTC. This rearrangement joins TRBV19 to TRBJ2-7, with 7 bases lining up with TRBD1. V shed 6 bases and J 0 bases; nucleotides not matched to a gene: 5. The CDR3 is made up of 14 amino acids. CDR1 and CDR2 (germline): LNHDA, SQIVND (reference sequence).

This chain connects TRBV28 to TRBJ1-1; 7 nucleotides line up with TRBD1. Trimming cost V 6 bases and J 8 bases; bases outside gene matches: 9. CDR1 MDHEN and CDR2 SYDVKM come from the germline V gene. CDR3 size: 13 residues. CDR3 DNA sequence: TGTGCCAGCAGACTGACCGGGACAGAAGAAGCTTTCTTT. The encoded protein is CASRLTGTEEAFF.

The chain is built from TRBV19 and TRBJ1-5; TRBD1 might be the D (5 bases). The germline V gene encodes CDR1 LNHDA and CDR2 SQIVND (reference sequence). The V end was cut by 1 base, the J end by 5 bases, with 12 bases between. CDR3 length: 15 amino acids. The CDR3 nucleotides are TGTGCCAGTAGTATAGGTCCAGGGAGGGATCAGCCCCAGCATTTT. It translates to CASSIGPGRDQPQHF.

The gene calls are TRBV11-3 and TRBJ2-2, with D unresolved. Trimming took 5 bases from V and 9 from J, leaving 10 bases between them. Germline V gives CDR1 SGHNT, CDR2 YENEEA. The CDR3 extends over 12 amino acids. The CDR3 coding sequence is TGTGCCAGCAGCAAATCACACCGGGAGCTGTTTTTT. It translates to CASSKSHRELFF.

This chain links TRBV7-2 with TRBJ1-3; 9 nucleotides line up with TRBD1. The CDR3 sequence is 15 residues long. Per germline, CDR1 SGHTA and CDR2 FQGNSA. Germline trimming cut 1 base from V and 5 bases from J; bases unmatched to any gene: 3. The CDR3, as DNA: TGTGCCAGCAGCTTAGAACAGGGGGCGAGAAACACCATATATTTT. This encodes CASSLEQGARNTIYF.

This chain links TRBV19 with TRBJ1-2, with 8 bases that match TRBD1. Germline V gene sequence: CDR1 LNHDA, CDR2 SQIVND (reference sequence). This CDR3 has 19 amino acids. After removal of 1 base from V and 4 bases from J, the junction contained 17 bases not matched to a gene. The CDR3 nucleotides are TGTGCCAGTAGTATAGCGGGCCCCGGACAGGGTGATTTCTTCTATGGCTACACCTTC. It yields the protein CASSIAGPGQGDFFYGYTF.